Listed here are 14 T cell receptor beta chains from one sample, sequenced in a study of beta chain features in type 1 diabetes. Expressed TCRB transcripts were sequenced after all isolated RNA was converted to cDNA. TCRdb's copy holds only in-frame clones and misses some; the assay was immunoSEQ multiplex PCR. Altogether fewer than 350,000 clones are present, around 19% being singletons, with the ten largest covering 0.044%. Sequenced material: naive CD4+ T cells from blood. The source of these receptors is a woman under 30 in good health.

This clone was observed a few times. The gene calls are TRBV15 and TRBJ1-4; 7 bases fit TRBD1. The CDR3 sequence is 14 residues long. Per germline, CDR1 LNHNV and CDR2 YYDKDF (reference sequence). J lost 12 bases, V lost 2 bases, and 9 bases had no gene match. The CDR3 region is CATSRRTGFEELFF. The DNA of the CDR3 is TGTGCCACCAGCAGAAGGACAGGTTTTGAGGAACTGTTTTTT.

There are a few counts of this clone. V is TRBV2 and J is TRBJ2-2, with D possibly TRBD2 on 6 matching bases. CDR3 length: 14 residues. Trimming stripped 8 bases from V and 1 base from J, with 11 bases between. Germline lookup yields CDR1 SNHLY and CDR2 FYNNEI. The CDR3 is CASGDGGNTGELFF. In DNA, the CDR3 is TGTGCCAGCGGGGACGGGGGGAACACCGGGGAGCTGTTTTTT.

The table lists this clone with a few counts. This sequence joins TRBV9 and TRBJ2-2; 8 bases line up with TRBD2. Unmatched junction bases numbered 2, after V lost 1 base and J lost 0 bases. The CDR3 extends over 16 amino acids. From germline, CDR1 is SGDLS and CDR2 YYNGEE. The CDR3 DNA sequence: TGTGCCAGCAGCGTATCAGCGGGGGCGAACACCGGGGAGCTGTTTTTT. Its protein is CASSVSAGANTGELFF.

This clone was counted a few times. The chain uses TRBV30 and TRBJ1-1; 8 bases align to TRBD1. The CDR3 spans 14 residues. The V gene end was trimmed by 2 bases and the J gene end by 4 bases; junction bases not matched to a gene: 6. CDR1 and CDR2 (germline): GTSNPN, SVGIG (reference sequence). Written as DNA, the CDR3 is TGTGCCTGGAGTTCAGGACAGGGAGGCACTGAAGCTTTCTTT. Protein: CAWSSGQGGTEAFF. Filled out from reference TRBV30 and TRBJ1-1, the complete variable domain reads SQTIHQWPATLVQPVGSPLSLECTVEGTSNPNLYWYRQAAGRGLQLLFYSVGIGQISSEVPQNLSASRPQDRQFILSSKKLLLSDSGFYLCAWSSGQGGTEAFFGQGTRLTVV.

This clone appeared a few times. The gene calls are TRBV7-2 and TRBJ2-7, with D possibly being TRBD2 (6 bases). Trimming stripped 3 bases from V and 4 bases from J, with 13 bases between. Per germline, CDR1 SGHTA and CDR2 FQGNSA. The CDR3 totals 14 residues. DNA for the CDR3: TGTGCCAGCAGCTTTGGAGGGGCCTCTTACGAGCAGTACTTC. This encodes CASSFGGASYEQYF.

This clone was counted between two and nine times. The rearrangement links TRBV7-9 to TRBJ2-3; D is unclear. Trimming removed 6 bases at V and 4 bases at J, with 8 bases between. The germline V gene encodes CDR1 SEHNR and CDR2 FQNEAQ (reference sequence). The CDR3 length is 12 residues. The chain's CDR3 is CASSPNSDTQYF. The CDR3 coding sequence is TGTGCCAGCAGTCCCAACTCAGATACGCAGTATTTT.

V and J are TRBV18 and TRBJ2-1; TRBD1 aligns across 10 bases. This CDR3 contains 15 residues. Germline assignment: CDR1 KGHSH and CDR2 LQKENI. The junction had 7 bases not matched to a gene; V was cut back by 4 bases and J by 7 bases. CDR3 DNA: TGTGCCAGCTCACTGGTGCGGGACAGGGGAAATGAGCAGTTCTTC. Its protein product is CASSLVRDRGNEQFF. The complete variable domain, with remaining parts taken from reference TRBV18 and TRBJ2-1, reads NAGVMQNPRHLVRRRGQEARLRCSPMKGHSHVYWYRQLPEEGLKFMVYLQKENIIDESGMPKERFSAEFPKEGPSILRIQQVVRGDSAAYFCASSLVRDRGNEQFFGPGTRLTVL.

This chain links TRBV29-1 with TRBJ2-2; 7 nucleotides line up with TRBD1. The germline CDR1 and CDR2 sequences are SQVTM and ANQGSEA. This CDR3 has 16 amino acids. V was clipped by 5 bases and J by 0 bases; unmatched bases: 9. Here the CDR3 DNA reads TGCAGCGTTTCCGACAGGGAACCTACGAACACCGGGGAGCTGTTTTTT. It codes for CSVSDREPTNTGELFF.

This chain joins TRBV30 and TRBJ1-3; TRBD1 aligns across 7 bases. The CDR3 has 14 amino acids. CDR1 and CDR2 from the germline V gene are GTSNPN and SVGIG (reference sequence). The junction had 6 bases not matched to a gene; V was cut back by 3 bases and J by 4 bases. The CDR3 DNA is TGTGCCTGGAGGCCCGGGACAGAAGGAAACACCATATATTTT. It yields the protein CAWRPGTEGNTIYF. Complete variable domain (other parts from reference TRBV30 and TRBJ1-3): SQTIHQWPATLVQPVGSPLSLECTVEGTSNPNLYWYRQAAGRGLQLLFYSVGIGQISSEVPQNLSASRPQDRQFILSSKKLLLSDSGFYLCAWRPGTEGNTIYFGEGSWLTVV.

The chain employs TRBV18 and TRBJ1-4; tentatively, D is TRBD1 (6 bases). Trimming cost V 0 bases and J 7 bases, with 15 bases left between them. The germline V gene has CDR1 KGHSH and CDR2 LQKENI. The CDR3 covers 16 residues. The CDR3 loop reads CASSPPLQGQGEKLFF. The CDR3 DNA follows: TGTGCCAGCTCACCACCTCTCCAGGGGCAGGGTGAAAAACTGTTTTTT.

This clone was recorded a few times. This sequence joins TRBV7-2 and TRBJ2-3, with D maybe TRBD2 (7 bases). In germline, CDR1 is SGHTA, CDR2 FQGNSA. Trimming shortened V by 1 base and J by 0 bases, and 11 bases separated the two germline ends. This CDR3 has 16 amino acids. For the CDR3, the DNA is TGTGCCAGCAGCTTAGGCGGGGGCCGAAGCACAGATACGCAGTATTTT. This sequence encodes CASSLGGGRSTDTQYF.

J is TRBJ1-2 and V is TRBV27; D call uncertain. Germline-derived CDR1 and CDR2 are MNHEY and SMNVEV (reference sequence). This CDR3 has 14 amino acids. Trimming stripped 5 bases from V and 4 bases from J, with 14 bases between. Here the CDR3 DNA reads TGTGCCAGCAGTCCCAGACGGGATTTCTATGGCTACACCTTC. This codes for CASSPRRDFYGYTF.

This clone was seen only a few times. This chain joins TRBV9 and TRBJ2-6; 8 bases line up with TRBD1. V shed 6 bases and J 2 bases; nucleotides not matched to a gene: 4. Germline CDR1 and CDR2: SGDLS and YYNGEE. The CDR3 consists of 15 residues. The CDR3 loop reads CASNKQGAGANVLTF. The CDR3 DNA sequence: TGTGCCAGCAATAAACAGGGGGCTGGGGCCAACGTCCTGACTTTC.

This chain links TRBV7-8 with TRBJ2-2, with 9 bases lining up with TRBD2. The CDR3 is 14 residues long. Germline CDR1 and CDR2: SGHVS and FQNEAQ. The J segment lost 1 base and the V segment lost 11 bases, leaving 5 bases of the junction unmatched. As DNA, the CDR3 is TGTGCCGGAATAGCGGGGGTGAACACCGGGGAGCTGTTTTTT. Protein sequence: CAGIAGVNTGELFF.